This entry lists 19 T cell receptor beta chains sequenced from one sample in a study of blood T cells in healthy people across ages. A J-beta primer mix and a sample-barcoded 5' primer were used in a second PCR of roughly 7 to 12 cycles. TCRdb called the 5' RACE reads again in MiXCR, with one record for every CDR3 protein. The data show around 1.7 million distinct CDR3 sequences, roughly 27% seen once. The sequencing input was blood. All receptors come from a woman younger than 45 in good health.

V and J are TRBV28 and TRBJ2-7; D gene ambiguous. Germline CDR1 is MDHEN and CDR2 is SYDVKM. Trimming stripped 5 bases from V and 2 bases from J, with 10 bases between. The CDR3 has 13 residues. CDR3 bases: TGTGCCAGCAGTCTCCATCCGCCCTACGAGCAGTACTTC. It is translated as CASSLHPPYEQYF.

This clonotype was observed a few times. The chain recombines TRBV9 with TRBJ2-3; 8 bases map to TRBD2. CDR3 size: 17 residues. V trimming: 4 bases; J trimming: 0 bases; junction bases outside the gene matches: 10. CDR1 SGDLS and CDR2 YYNGEE come from the germline V gene. The CDR3: CASSTRGASSSTDTQYF. DNA for the CDR3: TGTGCCAGCAGCACGCGGGGGGCGAGCTCTAGCACAGATACGCAGTATTTT.

This clonotype was recorded a few times. This chain connects TRBV6-2 or TRBV6-3 to TRBJ2-7, with 10 bases fitting TRBD2. With 8 bases clipped from V and 1 base from J, the junction kept 5 bases outside the gene matches. Germline CDR1 reads MNHEY; CDR2 reads SVGEGT. The CDR3 has 14 residues. The CDR3 DNA is TGTGCCAGCCTTGTAGCGGGAGGATCCTACGAGCAGTACTTC. This codes for CASLVAGGSYEQYF.

With regard to this clonotype: A much larger clone differs from this one at a single base, so this may be a read error. The J gene is TRBJ2-1, the V gene TRBV29-1; D perhaps matches TRBD2 (6 bases). This CDR3 is built from 15 residues. Per germline, CDR1 SQVTM and CDR2 ANQGSEA. This CDR3 reads CSARGGTISCNEQFF. CDR3 DNA: TGCAGCGCCAGAGGCGGGACGATCTCCTGCAATGAGCAGTTCTTC.

This clonotype was found a few times. The CDR3 here is CASSIPPTTGAETQYF. CDR3 bases: TGTGCCAGCAGCATCCCACCGACGACAGGCGCAGAGACCCAGTACTTC. The V and J genes are TRBV7-9 and TRBJ2-5, with a weak D call TRBD1 (6 bases). The germline V and J ends were trimmed by 5 bases and 4 bases, with 20 bases remaining between them. CDR1 and CDR2 (germline): SEHNR, FQNEAQ (reference sequence). This CDR3 contains 16 residues.

V is TRBV28 and J is TRBJ1-2, with D unresolved. This CDR3 has 14 amino acids. Trimming left V 5 bases short and J 8 bases short, with 18 bases between. Per germline, CDR1 MDHEN and CDR2 SYDVKM. The CDR3 bases are TGTGCCAGCAGTCCCTCGGGAATAGCGGGGGGCTACACCTTC. Translation gives CASSPSGIAGGYTF.

This clonotype was recorded many times. V is TRBV11-2 and J is TRBJ2-5; 7 nucleotides agree with TRBD2. Trimming cost V 3 bases and J 2 bases; bases outside gene matches: 6. The CDR3 is made up of 15 amino acids. Germline V CDR1 and CDR2: SGHAT, FQNNGV. CDR3 loop: CASSFFGGGQETQYF. In DNA form, the CDR3 reads TGTGCCAGCAGCTTTTTTGGGGGAGGGCAAGAGACCCAGTACTTC.

In this sample, this clonotype turned up a few times. The chain uses TRBV7-2 and TRBJ2-5; possibly TRBD1 or TRBD2 for D (5 bases each). CDR1 SGHTA and CDR2 FQGNSA come from the germline V gene. The CDR3 runs to 15 residues. V was cut by 2 bases and J by 6 bases, with 16 bases left in between. The CDR3 loop reads CASSLRAAMGQTQYF. The CDR3 bases are TGTGCCAGCAGCTTACGGGCCGCCATGGGACAGACCCAGTACTTC.

The chain joins TRBV10-3 to TRBJ2-1; TRBD2 matches 10 bases. V lost 6 bases, J lost 8 bases, and 10 bases stayed unmatched. Per the germline V gene, CDR1 is ENHRY and CDR2 is SYGVKD. This CDR3 region has 15 residues. Written as DNA, the CDR3 is TGTGCCATCAGCCCCACTAGCGGGACAACCGATGAGCAGTTCTTC. Translated: CAISPTSGTTDEQFF.

V is TRBV28 and J is TRBJ2-4; 7 bases agree with TRBD1. TRBJ2-7 explains the end of the DNA better; the J call may be wrong. Germline V gene sequence: CDR1 MDHEN, CDR2 SYDVKM. There are 16 residues in the CDR3. The DNA of the CDR3 is TGTGCCAGCAGTCCCGGGACAGCGGAGGCCCTAGTCGAGCAGTACTTC. Its translation: CASSPGTAEALVEQYF.

Comments on this clonotype: Since the CDR3 does not end with the conserved phenylalanine or tryptophan, this likely comes from a read error. The rearrangement uses TRBV5-4 and TRBJ2-1, with TRBD2 matching 11 bases. This CDR3 region has 16 residues. Per the germline V gene, CDR1 is SGHNT and CDR2 is YYREEE (reference sequence). V shed 4 bases, J shed 7 bases, and the junction held 10 bases outside the gene matches. The CDR3 is CASSGTSGSSRNEQFC. DNA for the CDR3: TGTGCCAGCAGCGGCACTAGCGGGAGTTCGAGGAATGAGCAGTTCTGC.

Regarding this clonotype: A read error may account for a junction end that differs from germline. Here the CDR3 DNA reads TGCGCCAGCACCTTGACAGGGCCTCGGGACGAGCAGTACTTC. It codes for CASTLTGPRDEQYF. The J gene is TRBJ2-5, the V gene TRBV5-1; 7 bases line up with TRBD1. The DNA end is a closer match to TRBJ2-7, so the J assignment may be wrong. Germline CDR1 and CDR2: SGHRS and YFSETQ. CDR3 size: 14 residues.

The chain combines TRBV12-3 or TRBV12-4 with TRBJ2-1; possibly TRBD1 for D (5 bases). The CDR3 sequence is 15 residues long. V was shortened by 7 bases and J by 6 bases, with 19 bases between the two germline ends. The CDR3 DNA is TGTGCCAGCATTCGAACAGGTAAAGTCGGCAATGAGCAGTTCTTC. It translates to CASIRTGKVGNEQFF.

Note on this clonotype: Just one base apart from a much larger clone, this may be a read error. CDR3 residues: CSVVTEYSYEQFF. DNA of the CDR3: TGCAGCGTTGTGACGGAATACTCCTACGAGCAGTTCTTC. The chain uses TRBV29-1 and TRBJ2-1; no clear D. The CDR3 covers 13 residues. The V end was cut by 4 bases, the J end by 10 bases, with 17 bases between. Germline-derived CDR1 and CDR2 are SQVTM and ANQGSEA.

The chain is built from TRBV27 and TRBJ1-2; D might be TRBD1 (5 bases). The V gene lost 9 bases and the J gene lost 0 bases, with 11 bases spanning the gap. Germline CDR1 and CDR2: MNHEY and SMNVEV (reference sequence). The CDR3 extends over 13 amino acids. The CDR3 protein is CASRTPTNYGYTF. CDR3 sequence (DNA): TGTGCCAGTCGGACACCGACTAACTATGGCTACACCTTC.

This clonotype has a count of ten or more. The chain recombines TRBV9 with TRBJ2-5; 8 bases match TRBD1. Germline CDR1 and CDR2: SGDLS and YYNGEE. V lost 8 bases to trimming and J lost 3 bases; unmatched junction nucleotides: 9. The CDR3 loop spans 14 amino acids. The chain's CDR3 is CASQGQDKKETQYF. The CDR3, as DNA: TGTGCCAGTCAGGGACAGGACAAGAAAGAGACCCAGTACTTC.

The V gene is TRBV7-2, the J gene TRBJ2-2, with 8 nucleotides matching TRBD2. Germline values: CDR1 SGHTA, CDR2 FQGNSA. This CDR3 has 15 residues. J was trimmed by 2 bases and V by 5 bases; bases with no gene match: 4. In DNA, the CDR3 is TGTGCCAGCAGCGTTAGCGGGGTAAACACCGGGGAGCTGTTTTTT. Translated: CASSVSGVNTGELFF. Looking up the rest from reference TRBV7-2 and TRBJ2-2 gives the full variable domain: GAGVSQSPSNKVTEKGKDVELRCDPISGHTALYWYRQSLGQGLEFLIYFQGNSAPDKSGLPSDRFSAERTGGSVSTLTIQRTQQEDSAVYLCASSVSGVNTGELFFGEGSRLTVL.

This clonotype appeared a single time. The V and J genes are TRBV10-3 and TRBJ2-5; 9 bases agree with TRBD2. The tail of the sequence fits TRBJ2-7 better, so the J call may be wrong. Germline V gene data show CDR1 as ENHRY and CDR2 as SYGVKD. This CDR3 contains 18 residues. The CDR3 reads CAISGLTPKTSGPYEQYF. DNA of the CDR3: TGTGCCATCAGTGGGCTTACCCCGAAGACTAGCGGACCCTACGAGCAGTACTTC.

This chain connects TRBV5-1 to TRBJ2-7, with 9 bases lining up with TRBD2. Germline V gives CDR1 SGHRS, CDR2 YFSETQ. This CDR3 region has 19 residues. V trimming: 1 base; J trimming: 0 bases; junction bases outside the gene matches: 14. CDR3 sequence: CASSLIGFSGGGSSYEQYF. The CDR3 bases are TGCGCCAGCAGCTTGATAGGTTTTAGCGGGGGCGGCAGCTCCTACGAGCAGTACTTC.